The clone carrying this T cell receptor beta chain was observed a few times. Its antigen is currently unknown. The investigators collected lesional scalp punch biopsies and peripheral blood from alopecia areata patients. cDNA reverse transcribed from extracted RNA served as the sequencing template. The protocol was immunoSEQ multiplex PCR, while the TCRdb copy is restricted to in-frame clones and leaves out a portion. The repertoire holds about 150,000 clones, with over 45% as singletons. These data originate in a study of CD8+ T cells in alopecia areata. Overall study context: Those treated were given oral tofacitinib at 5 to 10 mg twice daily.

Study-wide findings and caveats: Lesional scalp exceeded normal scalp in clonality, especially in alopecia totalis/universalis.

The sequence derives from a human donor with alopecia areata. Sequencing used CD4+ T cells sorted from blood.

CDR3 DNA: TGTGCCATCAGTGACTCACAGGGCGCCGATACGCAGTATTTT. Translated: CAISDSQGADTQYF. J is TRBJ2-3 and V is TRBV10-3, with a weak D call TRBD1 (6 bases). This CDR3 contains 14 residues. The V end was cut by 3 bases, the J end by 6 bases, with 13 bases between. CDR1 is ENHRY, CDR2 SYGVKD, per germline.